Only a few counts were recorded for the clone carrying this TCR beta chain. The sample is drawn from a study of T-cell reconstitution after alpha-beta-depleted transplantation in children. Unique molecular identifiers were built into the TCRbeta library. From the PCR reads, TCRdb called clonotypes with MiXCR, one entry per CDR3 protein. Among around 200,000 distinct CDR3 sequences listed, about 9.2% were seen once. The sequence was collected from a human donor who donated a stem cell graft to a child with acute lymphoblastic leukemia. The sample in question was PBMCs from the stem cell graft donor, obtained from the stem cell graft.

The CDR3 protein is CAISNWAAVGLNTEAFF. As DNA, the CDR3 is TGTGCCATCAGCAATTGGGCGGCGGTTGGGTTGAACACTGAAGCTTTCTTT. V and J are TRBV10-3 and TRBJ1-1; D is unclear. This CDR3 comprises 17 residues. Germline lookup yields CDR1 ENHRY and CDR2 SYGVKD. Trimming stripped 6 bases from V and 0 bases from J, with 20 bases between.